This TCR beta chain was sequenced during a study of blood T cell repertoires in COVID-19. Looking at the study overall: Collection of acute and convalescent COVID-19 samples took place in the United States, Italy and Spain. Nucleic acid was either cDNA or gDNA, and it came from T cells, B-cell-depleted T cells, or PBMCs.

Clones were sequenced by immunoSEQ multiplex PCR, and TCRdb holds only the in-frame ones, with some missing. The table includes about 400,000 clones, 80% to 90% detected once. Researchers sorted participants into cohorts using their self-reported clinical history. This receptor was identified in a man aged 35 to 55 in a cohort exposed to, infected with or recovered from COVID-19 (not recorded which). The sequenced sample consisted of PBMCs or T cells enriched from blood (not recorded which).

The CDR3 sequence: CASSPRTGNAFF. The DNA of the CDR3 is TGTGCCAGCTCACCACGGACAGGGAACGCTTTCTTT. The chain has TRBV18 and TRBJ1-1; the match to TRBD1 covers 8 bases. The CDR3 consists of 12 residues. The V gene end was trimmed by 1 base and the J gene end by 11 bases; junction bases not matched to a gene: 3. In germline, CDR1 is KGHSH, CDR2 LQKENI.